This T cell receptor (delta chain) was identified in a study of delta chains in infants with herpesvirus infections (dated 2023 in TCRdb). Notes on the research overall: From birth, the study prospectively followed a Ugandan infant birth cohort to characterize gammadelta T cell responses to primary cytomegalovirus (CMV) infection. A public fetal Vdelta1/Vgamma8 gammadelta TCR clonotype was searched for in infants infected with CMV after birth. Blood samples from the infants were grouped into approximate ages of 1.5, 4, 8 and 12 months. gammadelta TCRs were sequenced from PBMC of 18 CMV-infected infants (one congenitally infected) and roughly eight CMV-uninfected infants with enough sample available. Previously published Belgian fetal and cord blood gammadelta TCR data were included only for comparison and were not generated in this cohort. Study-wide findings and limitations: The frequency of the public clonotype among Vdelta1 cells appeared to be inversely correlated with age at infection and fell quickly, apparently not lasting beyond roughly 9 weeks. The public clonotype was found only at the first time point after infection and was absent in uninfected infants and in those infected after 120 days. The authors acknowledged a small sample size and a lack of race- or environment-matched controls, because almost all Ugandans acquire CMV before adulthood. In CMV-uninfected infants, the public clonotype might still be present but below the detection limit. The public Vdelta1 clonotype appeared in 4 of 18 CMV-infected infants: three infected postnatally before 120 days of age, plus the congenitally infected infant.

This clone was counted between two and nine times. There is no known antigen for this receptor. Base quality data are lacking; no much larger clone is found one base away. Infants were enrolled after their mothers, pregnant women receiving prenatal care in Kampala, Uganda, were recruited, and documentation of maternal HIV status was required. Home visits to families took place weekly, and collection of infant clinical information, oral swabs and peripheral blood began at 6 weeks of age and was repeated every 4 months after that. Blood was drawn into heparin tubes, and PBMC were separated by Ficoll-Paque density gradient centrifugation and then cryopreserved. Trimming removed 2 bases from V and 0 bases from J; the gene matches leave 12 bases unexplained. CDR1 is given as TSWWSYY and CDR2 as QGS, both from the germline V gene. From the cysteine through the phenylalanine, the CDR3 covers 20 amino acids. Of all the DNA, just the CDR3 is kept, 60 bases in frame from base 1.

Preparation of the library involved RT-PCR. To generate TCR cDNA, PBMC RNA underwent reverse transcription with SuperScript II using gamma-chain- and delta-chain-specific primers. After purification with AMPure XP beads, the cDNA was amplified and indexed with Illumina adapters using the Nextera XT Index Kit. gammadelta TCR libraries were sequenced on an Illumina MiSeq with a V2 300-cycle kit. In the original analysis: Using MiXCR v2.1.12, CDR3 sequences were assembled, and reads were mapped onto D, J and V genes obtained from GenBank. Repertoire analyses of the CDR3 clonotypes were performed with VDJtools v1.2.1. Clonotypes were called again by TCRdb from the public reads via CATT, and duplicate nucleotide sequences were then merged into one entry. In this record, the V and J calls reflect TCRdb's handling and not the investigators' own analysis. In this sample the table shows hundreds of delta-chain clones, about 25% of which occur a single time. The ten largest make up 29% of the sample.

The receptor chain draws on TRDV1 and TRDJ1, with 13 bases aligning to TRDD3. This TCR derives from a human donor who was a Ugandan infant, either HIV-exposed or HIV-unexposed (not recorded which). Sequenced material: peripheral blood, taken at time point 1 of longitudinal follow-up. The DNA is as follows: TGTGCTCTTGGGGAAAACGACCGGACTGGGGGATACGCGAACACCGATAAACTCATCTTT. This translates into CALGENDRTGGYANTDKLIF.